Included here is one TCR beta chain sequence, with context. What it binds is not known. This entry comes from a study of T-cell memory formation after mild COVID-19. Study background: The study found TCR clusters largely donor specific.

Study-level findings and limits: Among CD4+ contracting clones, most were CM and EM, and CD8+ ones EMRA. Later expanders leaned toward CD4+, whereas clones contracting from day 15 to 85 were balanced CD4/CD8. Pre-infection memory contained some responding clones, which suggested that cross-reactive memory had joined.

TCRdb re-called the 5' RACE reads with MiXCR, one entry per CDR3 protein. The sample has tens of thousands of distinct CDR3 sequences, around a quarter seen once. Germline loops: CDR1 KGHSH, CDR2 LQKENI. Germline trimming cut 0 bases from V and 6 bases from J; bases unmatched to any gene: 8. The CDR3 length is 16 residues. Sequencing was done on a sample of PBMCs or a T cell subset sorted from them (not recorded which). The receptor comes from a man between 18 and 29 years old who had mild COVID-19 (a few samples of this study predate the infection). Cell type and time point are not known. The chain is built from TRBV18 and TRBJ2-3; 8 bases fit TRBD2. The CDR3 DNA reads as TGTGCCAGCTCACCACCTTACGGGGGGGCCGCGGATACGCAGTATTTT. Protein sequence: CASSPPYGGAADTQYF.